Below are 20 T cell receptor beta chains sequenced from a single sample in a study of blood T cells in healthy people across ages. The second PCR ran about 6 to 12 cycles with a sample-barcoded 5' primer and J-beta primers. TCRdb reprocessed the 5' RACE reads via MiXCR and lists one record per CDR3 protein. The data hold nearly 1 million distinct CDR3 sequences, with roughly 51% observed a single time. The specimen sequenced was blood. Receptor source: a woman aged 55-70 years in good health.

V usage is TRBV5-1 and J usage is TRBJ2-1; 8 bases are shared with TRBD1. The end of the DNA aligns better with TRBJ2-7, so the J call may be wrong. In germline, CDR1 is SGHRS, CDR2 YFSETQ. The CDR3 is 14 amino acids. CDR3 residues: CASTARQGHNEQYF. CDR3 DNA: TGCGCCAGCACAGCGAGACAGGGGCACAATGAGCAGTACTTC.

This clonotype occurred once. The gene calls are TRBV20-1 and TRBJ1-3; D ambiguous. The V end was cut by 0 bases, the J end by 0 bases, with 6 bases between. The CDR3 contains 14 residues. Germline CDR1 and CDR2: DFQATT and SNEGSKA (reference sequence). CDR3 nucleotides: TGCAGTGCTAGAGATCGGGTCTCTGGAAACACCATATATTTT. Its translation: CSARDRVSGNTIYF.

The rearrangement uses TRBV7-8 and TRBJ2-7; TRBD1 or TRBD2 may be the D gene (5 bases each). Trimming pared 4 bases from V and 6 bases from J, leaving 16 bases between. Germline V gene lookup returns CDR1 SGHVS and CDR2 FQNEAQ. The CDR3 has 14 residues. The CDR3 bases are TGTGCCAGCAGCTCCCGGGACCGAACGGGCGAGCAGTACTTC. Residues: CASSSRDRTGEQYF.

This clonotype was recorded a few times. The rearrangement joins TRBV3-1 to TRBJ2-7; TRBD2 might be the D (5 bases). Trimming took off 0 bases at V and 0 bases at J, with 12 bases between the two ends. The germline CDR1 and CDR2 sequences are LGHDT and YNNKEL (reference sequence). This CDR3 contains 16 residues. The CDR3, as DNA: TGTGCCAGCAGCCAAGACCCCTCCCGGGGCTCCTACGAGCAGTACTTC. This sequence encodes CASSQDPSRGSYEQYF.

In this sample, this clonotype turned up a few times. The chain employs TRBV28 and TRBJ1-1, with 9 bases fitting TRBD1. There are 15 residues in the CDR3. Looked up from germline, CDR1 is MDHEN and CDR2 is SYDVKM. Trimming cost V 2 bases and J 5 bases; bases outside gene matches: 6. CDR3 loop: CASSLPGTGRTEAFF. The CDR3 DNA reads as TGTGCCAGCAGTTTACCCGGGACAGGGAGGACTGAAGCTTTCTTT.

V and J are TRBV7-2 and TRBJ2-2; maybe TRBD2 (5 bases). The CDR3 has 15 residues. Trimming left V 3 bases short and J 8 bases short, with 16 bases between. Looked up from germline, CDR1 is SGHTA and CDR2 is FQGNSA. The CDR3 reads CASSFTMGARGELFF. In DNA form, the CDR3 reads TGTGCCAGCAGCTTTACGATGGGAGCGCGGGGGGAGCTGTTTTTT.

The J gene is TRBJ2-5, the V gene TRBV2; perhaps TRBD1 as D (5 bases). The CDR3 has 18 residues. Germline CDR1 is SNHLY and CDR2 is FYNNEI. Trimming left V 7 bases short and J 2 bases short, with 26 bases between. The CDR3 DNA follows: TGTGCCAGCACTCTGGCCCACCATAGAGCAGGGATTCAAGAGACCCAGTACTTC. Translating it yields CASTLAHHRAGIQETQYF.

The gene calls are TRBV20-1 and TRBJ2-1; 14 bases match TRBD2. Per the germline V gene, CDR1 is DFQATT and CDR2 is SNEGSKA (reference sequence). This CDR3 has 15 residues. The V gene end was trimmed by 6 bases and the J gene end by 7 bases; junction bases not matched to a gene: 8. This CDR3 reads CSAMGLAGVFNEQFF. The CDR3 bases are TGCAGTGCCATGGGACTAGCGGGAGTATTTAATGAGCAGTTCTTC.

This clonotype showed up just a few times. This chain connects TRBV7-6 to TRBJ2-3; perhaps TRBD2 as D (5 bases). Germline assignment: CDR1 SGHVS and CDR2 FNYEAQ. CDR3 length: 15 amino acids. V was cut by 2 bases and J by 3 bases, with 12 bases left in between. Here the CDR3 DNA reads TGTGCCAGCAGCTTAACGTGGGAGCGTACAGATACGCAGTATTTT. Translating it yields CASSLTWERTDTQYF.

This sequence joins TRBV13 and TRBJ2-3, with TRBD2 matching 9 bases. Germline V gene sequence: CDR1 PRHDT, CDR2 FYEKMQ (reference sequence). The CDR3 contains 17 residues. Trimming removed 3 bases from V and 2 bases from J; junction bases left unmatched: 9. CDR3 in amino acids: CASSFASGGRVTDTQYF. The CDR3 region has the DNA TGTGCCAGCAGCTTTGCCAGCGGCGGGAGGGTCACAGATACGCAGTATTTT.

This clonotype was counted once. The chain joins TRBV9 to TRBJ2-5, with TRBD1 matching over 7 bases. CDR3 length: 16 residues. V trimming: 3 bases; J trimming: 5 bases; junction bases outside the gene matches: 13. Germline loops: CDR1 SGDLS, CDR2 YYNGEE. This CDR3 is CASSATTDRADETQYF. DNA of the CDR3: TGTGCCAGCAGCGCTACCACAGACAGGGCCGACGAGACCCAGTACTTC.

The J gene is TRBJ2-7, the V gene TRBV6-1, with D hard to call. This CDR3 is built from 11 residues. Germline CDR1 reads MNHNS; CDR2 reads SASEGT. The V gene lost 5 bases and the J gene lost 6 bases, with 8 bases spanning the gap. The CDR3 DNA sequence: TGTGCCAGCAGTACAGACGGCGAGCAGTACTTC. This sequence encodes CASSTDGEQYF.

This clonotype was detected ten times or more. The rearrangement uses TRBV30 and TRBJ2-6; no firm D call. Trimming left V 4 bases short and J 2 bases short, with 3 bases between. CDR1 and CDR2 from the germline V gene are GTSNPN and SVGIG (reference sequence). This CDR3 has 12 residues. This chain's CDR3 is CAWNPGANVLTF. The CDR3 nucleotides are TGTGCCTGGAATCCTGGGGCCAACGTCCTGACTTTC.

The chain is built from TRBV12-3 or TRBV12-4 and TRBJ2-5, with 10 bases aligning to TRBD2. The CDR3 sequence is 15 residues long. V dropped 3 bases and J dropped 11; count of bases not matched to a gene: 12. The CDR3 DNA reads TGTGCCAGCAGTTTGCGACTAGCGGGCCCTGGTGAGCAGTACTTC. The encoded protein is CASSLRLAGPGEQYF.

Many counts were recorded for this clonotype. The chain employs TRBV29-1 and TRBJ2-2; the match to TRBD2 covers 16 bases. CDR3 length: 16 residues. The germline CDR1 and CDR2 sequences are SQVTM and ANQGSEA. V gave up 3 bases and J gave up 6 bases; unmatched junction bases: 4. The CDR3 spells CSVDGTSGRAAGELFF. The CDR3 nucleotides are TGCAGCGTTGACGGGACTAGCGGGAGGGCCGCCGGGGAGCTGTTTTTT.

The rearrangement links TRBV4-1 to TRBJ2-5, with TRBD2 matching over 10 bases. The DNA end is more similar to TRBJ2-7, so the J call may be wrong. Germline lookup yields CDR1 MGHRA and CDR2 YSYEKL. This CDR3 spans 15 amino acids. The CDR3 sequence is CASSQLAGVAYEQYF. The CDR3 DNA sequence: TGCGCCAGCAGCCAACTAGCGGGAGTGGCCTACGAGCAGTACTTC.

The V call is TRBV6-6, the J call TRBJ2-5, with D perhaps TRBD1 (6 bases). Between the trimmed V and J ends, which lost 10 bases and 1 base, there was a span of 16 bases. The CDR3 contains 14 residues. Per the germline V gene, CDR1 is MNHNY and CDR2 is SVGAGI (reference sequence). As DNA, the CDR3 is TGTGCCATCCACTCCCAGGGGCGCCAAGAGACCCAGTACTTC. It codes for CAIHSQGRQETQYF.

The rearrangement joins TRBV24-1 to TRBJ2-1; 7 bases are a match to TRBD1. The CDR3 sequence is 14 residues long. V lost 4 bases to trimming and J lost 7 bases; unmatched junction nucleotides: 6. Per the germline V gene, CDR1 is KGHDR and CDR2 is SFDVKD. The CDR3 is CATSDPRQGNEQFF. The DNA of the CDR3 is TGTGCCACCAGTGACCCTAGACAGGGTAATGAGCAGTTCTTC.

The gene calls are TRBV5-6 and TRBJ2-3; D gene uncertain. The CDR3 contains 14 residues. Trimming stripped 2 bases from V and 6 bases from J, with 13 bases between. Germline CDR1 and CDR2: SGHDT and YYEEEE. The CDR3 DNA sequence: TGTGCCAGCAGCTTCTTTGGGATGGGGGATACGCAGTATTTT. This gives the protein CASSFFGMGDTQYF.

The rearrangement joins TRBV3-1 to TRBJ1-6; D call uncertain. With 4 bases removed from V and 5 bases from J, the gap between germline ends came to 9 bases. The CDR3 length is 14 residues. Germline CDR1 is LGHDT and CDR2 is YNNKEL (reference sequence). CDR3 sequence: CASSPRGNNSPLHF. CDR3 nucleotides: TGTGCCAGCAGCCCTAGAGGGAATAATTCACCCCTCCACTTT.